This TCR beta chain was recovered during a study of shared clonotypes between healthy human individuals. Overall study results and limits: All-four-donor shared clonotypes had higher generation probabilities than non-shared clonotypes did. Around 5% of naive CD4 clonotypes were common to four donors.

This clone was picked up a small number of times. No antigen is known for it. The assay was immunoSEQ multiplex PCR, and TCRdb's table has in-frame clones only and misses some. The table lists 1 million to 1.2 million clones, approximately 75% of them singletons. Sequencing was carried out using memory CD4+ T cells from PBMCs. As to subset: CD45RA-negative fraction. This receptor was obtained from a man in his late teens or twenties in good health. Some clones in this sample may be carry-over from other donors' samples.

The CDR3 loop reads CASSGGTRSKNIQYF. For the CDR3, the DNA is TGCGCCAGCAGCGGCGGGACTAGGTCCAAAAACATTCAGTACTTC. V gene TRBV5-1 combines with J gene TRBJ2-4; 8 nucleotides match TRBD2. CDR1 is SGHRS and CDR2 is YFSETQ in the germline V gene. The CDR3 is 15 amino acids. Trimming at V came to 4 bases and at J to 2 bases, leaving 5 bases not matched to a gene.